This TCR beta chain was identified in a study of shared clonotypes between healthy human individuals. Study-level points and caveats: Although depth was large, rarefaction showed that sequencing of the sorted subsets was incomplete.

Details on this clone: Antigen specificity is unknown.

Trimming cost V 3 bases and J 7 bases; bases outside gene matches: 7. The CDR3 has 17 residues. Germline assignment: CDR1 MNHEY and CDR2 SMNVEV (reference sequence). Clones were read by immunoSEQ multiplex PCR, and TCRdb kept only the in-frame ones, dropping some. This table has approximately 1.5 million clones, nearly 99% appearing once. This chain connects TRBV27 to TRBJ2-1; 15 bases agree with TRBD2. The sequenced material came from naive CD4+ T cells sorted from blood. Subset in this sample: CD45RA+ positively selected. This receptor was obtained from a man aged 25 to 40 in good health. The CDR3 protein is CASSFRRTSGRENEQFF. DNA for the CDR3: TGTGCCAGCAGTTTTCGTCGGACTAGCGGGAGGGAAAATGAGCAGTTCTTC.